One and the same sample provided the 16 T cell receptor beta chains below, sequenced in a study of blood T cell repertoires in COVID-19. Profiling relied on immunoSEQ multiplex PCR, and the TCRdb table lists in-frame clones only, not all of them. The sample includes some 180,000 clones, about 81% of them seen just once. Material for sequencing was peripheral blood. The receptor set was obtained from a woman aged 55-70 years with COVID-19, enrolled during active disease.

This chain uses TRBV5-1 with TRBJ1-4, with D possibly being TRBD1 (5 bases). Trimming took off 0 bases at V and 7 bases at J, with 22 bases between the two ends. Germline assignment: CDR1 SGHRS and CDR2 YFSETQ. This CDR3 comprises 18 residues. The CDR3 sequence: CASSLAPPDRGGGEKLFF. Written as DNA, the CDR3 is TGCGCCAGCAGCTTGGCCCCTCCTGATCGCGGGGGGGGTGAAAAACTGTTTTTT.

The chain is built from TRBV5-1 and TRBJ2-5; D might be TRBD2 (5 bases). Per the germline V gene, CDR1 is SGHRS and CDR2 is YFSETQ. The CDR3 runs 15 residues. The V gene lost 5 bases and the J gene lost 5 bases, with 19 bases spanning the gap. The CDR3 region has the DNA TGCGCCAGCAGTAGGACTCTATCCTCCGGGGAGACCCAGTACTTC. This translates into CASSRTLSSGETQYF.

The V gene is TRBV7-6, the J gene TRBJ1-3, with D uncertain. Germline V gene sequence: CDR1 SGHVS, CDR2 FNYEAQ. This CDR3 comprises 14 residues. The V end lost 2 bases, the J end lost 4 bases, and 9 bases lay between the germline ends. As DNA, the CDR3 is TGTGCCAGCAGCTTACGGGGAAGGGGAAACACCATATATTTT. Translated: CASSLRGRGNTIYF. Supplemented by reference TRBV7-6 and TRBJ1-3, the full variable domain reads GAGVSQSPRYKVTKRGQDVALRCDPISGHVSLYWYRQALGQGPEFLTYFNYEAQQDKSGLPNDRFSAERPEGSISTLTIQRTEQRDSAMYRCASSLRGRGNTIYFGEGSWLTVV.

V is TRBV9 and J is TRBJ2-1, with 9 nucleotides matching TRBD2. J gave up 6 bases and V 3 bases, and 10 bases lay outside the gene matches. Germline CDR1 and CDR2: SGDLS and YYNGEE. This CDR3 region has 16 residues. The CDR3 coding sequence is TGTGCCAGCAGCGCCCTAAATGTAGCGGGAGCCAATGAGCAGTTCTTC. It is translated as CASSALNVAGANEQFF.

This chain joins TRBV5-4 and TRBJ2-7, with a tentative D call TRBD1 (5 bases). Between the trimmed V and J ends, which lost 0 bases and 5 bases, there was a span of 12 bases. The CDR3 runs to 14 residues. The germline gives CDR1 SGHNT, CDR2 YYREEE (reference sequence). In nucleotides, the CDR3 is TGTGCCAGCAGCTTGGTAGGGGCGCATCACGAGCAGTACTTC. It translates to CASSLVGAHHEQYF.

The CDR3 bases are TGCGCCAGCAGCTTGGGGGACAGGGTCGAAAAACTGTTTTTT. Protein product: CASSLGDRVEKLFF. V gene TRBV5-1 combines with J gene TRBJ1-4, with 9 bases matching TRBD1. V shed 0 bases, J shed 8 bases, and the junction held 2 bases outside the gene matches. The CDR3 length is 14 residues. Germline CDR1 SGHRS, CDR2 YFSETQ.

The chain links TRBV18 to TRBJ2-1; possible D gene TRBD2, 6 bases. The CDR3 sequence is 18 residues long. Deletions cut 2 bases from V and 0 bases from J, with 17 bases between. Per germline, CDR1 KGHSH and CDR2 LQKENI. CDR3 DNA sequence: TGTGCCAGCTCACCAAGTTGGACGGGAGATTCCTCCTACAATGAGCAGTTCTTC. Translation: CASSPSWTGDSSYNEQFF. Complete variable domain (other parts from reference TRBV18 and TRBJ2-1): NAGVMQNPRHLVRRRGQEARLRCSPMKGHSHVYWYRQLPEEGLKFMVYLQKENIIDESGMPKERFSAEFPKEGPSILRIQQVVRGDSAAYFCASSPSWTGDSSYNEQFFGPGTRLTVL.

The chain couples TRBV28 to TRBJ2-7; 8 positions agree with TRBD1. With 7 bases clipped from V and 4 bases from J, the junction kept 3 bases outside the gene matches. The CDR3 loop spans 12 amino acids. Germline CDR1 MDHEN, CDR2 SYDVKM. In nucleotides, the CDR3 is TGTGCCAGCACAGGGGGCAGGTACGAGCAGTACTTC. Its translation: CASTGGRYEQYF.

CDR3 DNA: TGTGCCAGCAGGCCGGGTAGCACAGATACGCAGTATTTT. Its translation: CASRPGSTDTQYF. The rearrangement uses TRBV28 and TRBJ2-3, with D hard to call. V was pared by 6 bases and J by 0 bases, with 7 bases between. This CDR3 spans 13 amino acids. Germline CDR1 reads MDHEN; CDR2 reads SYDVKM.

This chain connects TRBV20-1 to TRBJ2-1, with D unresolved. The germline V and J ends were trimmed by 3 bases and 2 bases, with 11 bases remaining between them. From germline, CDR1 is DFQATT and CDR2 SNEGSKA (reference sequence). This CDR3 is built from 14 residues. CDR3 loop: CSASVAAAYNEQFF. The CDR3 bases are TGCAGTGCTAGTGTAGCTGCTGCCTACAATGAGCAGTTCTTC.

CDR3 sequence (DNA): TGTGCCAGCAGTGTGTCGGGGAATCGGGATGGCTACACCTTC. Protein sequence: CASSVSGNRDGYTF. J is TRBJ1-2 and V is TRBV2; D gene unclear. This CDR3 has 14 residues. V lost 4 bases and J 6 bases, leaving 15 bases between the germline ends. Germline V lookup: CDR1 SNHLY, CDR2 FYNNEI.

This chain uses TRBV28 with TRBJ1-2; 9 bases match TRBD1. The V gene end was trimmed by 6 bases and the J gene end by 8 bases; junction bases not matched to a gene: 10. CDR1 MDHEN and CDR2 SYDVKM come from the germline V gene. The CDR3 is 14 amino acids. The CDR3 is CASSTLQGAWGYTF. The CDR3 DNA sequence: TGTGCCAGCAGCACACTACAGGGGGCATGGGGCTACACCTTC.

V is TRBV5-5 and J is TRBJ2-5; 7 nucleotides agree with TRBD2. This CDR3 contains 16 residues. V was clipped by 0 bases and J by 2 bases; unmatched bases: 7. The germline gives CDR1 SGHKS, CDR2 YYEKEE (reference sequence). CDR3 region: CASSLDLAALQETQYF. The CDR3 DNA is TGTGCCAGCAGCTTGGACCTAGCGGCTTTACAAGAGACCCAGTACTTC.

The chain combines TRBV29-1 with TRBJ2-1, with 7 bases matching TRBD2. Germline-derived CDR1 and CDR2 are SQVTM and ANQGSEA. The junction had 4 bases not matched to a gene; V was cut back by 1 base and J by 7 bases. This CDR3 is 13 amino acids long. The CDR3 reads CSVEGVAGNEQFF. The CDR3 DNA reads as TGCAGCGTTGAAGGGGTAGCGGGTAATGAGCAGTTCTTC.

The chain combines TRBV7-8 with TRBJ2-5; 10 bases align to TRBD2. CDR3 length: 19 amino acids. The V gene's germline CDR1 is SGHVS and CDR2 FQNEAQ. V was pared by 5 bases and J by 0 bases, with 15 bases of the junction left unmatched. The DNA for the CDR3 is TGTGCCAGCAGCCCGTCAGGGCTAGCGGGGGTGGTGTACCAAGAGACCCAGTACTTC. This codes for CASSPSGLAGVVYQETQYF.

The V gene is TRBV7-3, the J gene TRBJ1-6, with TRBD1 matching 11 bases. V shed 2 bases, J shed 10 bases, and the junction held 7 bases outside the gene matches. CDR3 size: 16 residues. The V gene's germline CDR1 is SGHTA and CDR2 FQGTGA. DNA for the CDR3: TGTGCCAGCAGCTTAGGGACAGGGGGTTCATGGTCACCCCTCCACTTT. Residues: CASSLGTGGSWSPLHF.